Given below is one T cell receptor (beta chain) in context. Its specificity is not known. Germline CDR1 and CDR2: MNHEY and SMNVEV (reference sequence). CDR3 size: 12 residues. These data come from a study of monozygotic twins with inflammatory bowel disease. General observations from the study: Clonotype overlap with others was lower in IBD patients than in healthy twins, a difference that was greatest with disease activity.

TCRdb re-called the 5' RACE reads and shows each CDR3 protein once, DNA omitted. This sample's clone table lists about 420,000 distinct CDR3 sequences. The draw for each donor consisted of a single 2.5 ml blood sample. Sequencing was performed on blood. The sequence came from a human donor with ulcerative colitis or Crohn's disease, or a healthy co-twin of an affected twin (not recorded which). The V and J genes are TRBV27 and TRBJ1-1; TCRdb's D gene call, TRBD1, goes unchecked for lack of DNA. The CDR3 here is CASSSTGMRAFF.